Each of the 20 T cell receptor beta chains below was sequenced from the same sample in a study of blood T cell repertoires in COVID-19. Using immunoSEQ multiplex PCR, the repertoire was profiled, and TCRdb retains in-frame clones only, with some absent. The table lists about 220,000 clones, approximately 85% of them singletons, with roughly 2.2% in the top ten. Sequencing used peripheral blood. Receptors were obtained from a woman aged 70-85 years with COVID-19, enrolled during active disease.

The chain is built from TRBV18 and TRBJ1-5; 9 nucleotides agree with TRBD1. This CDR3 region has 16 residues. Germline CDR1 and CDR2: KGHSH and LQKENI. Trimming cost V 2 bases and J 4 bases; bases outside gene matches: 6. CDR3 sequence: CASSPGTGQGNQPQHF. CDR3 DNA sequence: TGTGCCAGCTCACCAGGGACAGGACAGGGGAATCAGCCCCAGCATTTT.

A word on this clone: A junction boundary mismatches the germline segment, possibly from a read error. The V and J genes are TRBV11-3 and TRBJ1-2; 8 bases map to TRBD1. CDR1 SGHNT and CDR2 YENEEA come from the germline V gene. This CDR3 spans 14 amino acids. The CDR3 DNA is TGTGCCAGCAGCTTAGCCGAGGAGGAGGACAGGGCCGCCTTC. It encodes CASSLAEEEDRAAF.

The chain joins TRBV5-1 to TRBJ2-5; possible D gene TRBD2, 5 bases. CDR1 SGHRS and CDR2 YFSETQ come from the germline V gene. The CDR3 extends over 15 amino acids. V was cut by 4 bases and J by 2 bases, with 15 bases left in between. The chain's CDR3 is CASSETAGNQETQYF. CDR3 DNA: TGCGCCAGCAGCGAAACGGCCGGGAATCAAGAGACCCAGTACTTC. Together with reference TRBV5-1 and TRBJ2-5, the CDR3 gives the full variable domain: KAGVTQTPRYLIKTRGQQVTLSCSPISGHRSVSWYQQTPGQGLQFLFEYFSETQRNKGNFPGRFSGRQFSNSRSEMNVSTLELGDSALYLCASSETAGNQETQYFGPGTRLLVL.

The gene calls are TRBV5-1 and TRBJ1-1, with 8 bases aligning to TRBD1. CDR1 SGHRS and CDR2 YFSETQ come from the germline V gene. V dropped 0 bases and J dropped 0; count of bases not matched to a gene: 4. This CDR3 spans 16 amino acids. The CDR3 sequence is CASSLDGQGMNTEAFF. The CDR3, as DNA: TGCGCCAGCAGCTTGGACGGACAGGGAATGAACACTGAAGCTTTCTTT.

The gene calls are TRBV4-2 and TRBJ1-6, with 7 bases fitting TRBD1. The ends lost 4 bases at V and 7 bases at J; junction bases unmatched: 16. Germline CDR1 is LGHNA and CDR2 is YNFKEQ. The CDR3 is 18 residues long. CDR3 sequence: CASSLSTEGAGENSPLHF. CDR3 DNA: TGTGCCAGCAGCCTATCCACCGAGGGGGCAGGGGAGAATTCACCCCTCCACTTT.

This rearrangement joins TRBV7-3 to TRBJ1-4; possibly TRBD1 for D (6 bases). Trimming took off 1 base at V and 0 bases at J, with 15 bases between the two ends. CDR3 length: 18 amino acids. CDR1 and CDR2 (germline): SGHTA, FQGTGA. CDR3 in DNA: TGTGCCAGCAGCTTAATGTTCAGGGGTTCCTCAACTAATGAAAAACTGTTTTTT. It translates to CASSLMFRGSSTNEKLFF.

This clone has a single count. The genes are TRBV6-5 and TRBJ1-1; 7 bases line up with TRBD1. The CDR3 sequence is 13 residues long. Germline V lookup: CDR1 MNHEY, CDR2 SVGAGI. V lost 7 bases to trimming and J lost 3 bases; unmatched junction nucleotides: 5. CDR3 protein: CASTTGTDTEAFF. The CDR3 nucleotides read TGTGCCAGCACGACAGGGACCGACACTGAAGCTTTCTTT.

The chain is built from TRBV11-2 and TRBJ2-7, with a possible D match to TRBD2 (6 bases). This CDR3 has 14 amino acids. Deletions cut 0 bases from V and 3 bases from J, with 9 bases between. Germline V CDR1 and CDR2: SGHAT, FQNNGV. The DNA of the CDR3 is TGTGCCAGCAGCTTAGAGGGAGGTATCTACGAGCAGTACTTC. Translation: CASSLEGGIYEQYF.

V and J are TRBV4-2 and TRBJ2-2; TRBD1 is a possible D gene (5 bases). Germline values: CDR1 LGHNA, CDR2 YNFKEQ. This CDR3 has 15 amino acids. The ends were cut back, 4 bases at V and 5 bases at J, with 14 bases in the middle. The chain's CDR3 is CASSPRGGETGELFF. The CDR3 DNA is TGTGCCAGCAGCCCTAGGGGTGGGGAAACCGGGGAGCTGTTTTTT.

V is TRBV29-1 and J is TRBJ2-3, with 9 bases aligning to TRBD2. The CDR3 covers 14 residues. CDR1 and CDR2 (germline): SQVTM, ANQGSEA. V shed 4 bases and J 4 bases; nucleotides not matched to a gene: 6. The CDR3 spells CSVGSGGTADTQYF. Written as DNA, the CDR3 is TGCAGCGTTGGGAGCGGGGGGACCGCAGATACGCAGTATTTT.

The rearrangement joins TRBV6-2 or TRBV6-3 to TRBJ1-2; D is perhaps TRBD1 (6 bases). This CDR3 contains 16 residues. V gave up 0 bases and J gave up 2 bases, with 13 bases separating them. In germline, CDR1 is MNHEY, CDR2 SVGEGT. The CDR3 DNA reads TGTGCCAGCAGTTACTCGAGTGACAGGATAAACTATGGCTACACCTTC. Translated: CASSYSSDRINYGYTF.

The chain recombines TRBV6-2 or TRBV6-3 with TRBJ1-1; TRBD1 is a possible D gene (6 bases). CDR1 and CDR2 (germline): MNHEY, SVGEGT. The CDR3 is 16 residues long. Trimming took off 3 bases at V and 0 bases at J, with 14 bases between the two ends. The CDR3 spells CASSYGTSLMNTEAFF. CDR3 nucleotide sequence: TGTGCCAGCAGTTATGGGACAAGCCTCATGAACACTGAAGCTTTCTTT.

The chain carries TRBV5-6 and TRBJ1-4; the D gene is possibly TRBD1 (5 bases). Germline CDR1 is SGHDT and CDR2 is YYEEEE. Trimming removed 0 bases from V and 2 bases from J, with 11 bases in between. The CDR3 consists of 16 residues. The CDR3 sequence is CASSLAVQGTNEKLFF. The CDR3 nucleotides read TGTGCCAGCAGCTTGGCCGTCCAGGGTACTAATGAAAAACTGTTTTTT.

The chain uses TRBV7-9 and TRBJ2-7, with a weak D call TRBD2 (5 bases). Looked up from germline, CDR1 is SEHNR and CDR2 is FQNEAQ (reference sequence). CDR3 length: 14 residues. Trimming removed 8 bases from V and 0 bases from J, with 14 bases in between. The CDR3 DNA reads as TGTGCCAGCGAACGGGATCCTTCCTCCTACGAGCAGTACTTC. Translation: CASERDPSSYEQYF.

The CDR3 sequence: CASSLRTGGDNEQFF. CDR3 nucleotides: TGTGCCAGCAGCCTTCGGACTGGTGGTGACAATGAGCAGTTCTTC. The chain combines TRBV7-9 with TRBJ2-1; possibly TRBD2 for D (5 bases). V shed 5 bases and J shed 5 bases, with 16 bases lying between them. Germline assignment: CDR1 SEHNR and CDR2 FQNEAQ (reference sequence). The CDR3 is 15 amino acids.

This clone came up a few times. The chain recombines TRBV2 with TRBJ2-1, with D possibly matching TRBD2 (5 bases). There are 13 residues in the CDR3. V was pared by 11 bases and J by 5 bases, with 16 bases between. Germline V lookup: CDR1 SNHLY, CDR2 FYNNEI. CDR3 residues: CAARDPSHNEQFF. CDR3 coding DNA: TGTGCCGCACGGGATCCATCCCACAATGAGCAGTTCTTC. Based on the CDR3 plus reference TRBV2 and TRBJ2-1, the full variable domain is EPEVTQTPSHQVTQMGQEVILRCVPISNHLYFYWYRQILGQKVEFLVSFYNNEISEKSEIFDDQFSVERPDGSNFTLKIRSTKLEDSAMYFCAARDPSHNEQFFGPGTRLTVL.

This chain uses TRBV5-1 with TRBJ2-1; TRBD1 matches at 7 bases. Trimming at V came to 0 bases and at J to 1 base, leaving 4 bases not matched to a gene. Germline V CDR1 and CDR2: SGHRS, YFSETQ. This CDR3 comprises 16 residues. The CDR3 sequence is CASSLAPGGSYNEQFF. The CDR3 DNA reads TGCGCCAGCAGCTTGGCCCCAGGGGGATCCTACAATGAGCAGTTCTTC.

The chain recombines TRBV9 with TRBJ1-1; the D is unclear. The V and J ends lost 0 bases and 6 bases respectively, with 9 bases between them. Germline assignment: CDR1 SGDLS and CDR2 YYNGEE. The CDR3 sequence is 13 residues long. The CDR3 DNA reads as TGTGCCAGCAGCGTAGGGGCAGCCTCTGAAGCTTTCTTT. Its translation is CASSVGAASEAFF.

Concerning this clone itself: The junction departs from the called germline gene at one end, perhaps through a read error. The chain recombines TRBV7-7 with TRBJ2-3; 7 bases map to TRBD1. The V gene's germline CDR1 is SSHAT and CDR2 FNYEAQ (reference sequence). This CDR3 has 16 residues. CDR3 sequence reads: CASSFLTGMSADTQYF. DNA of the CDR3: TGTGCTAGCAGCTTCCTGACAGGGATGTCCGCAGATACGCAGTATTTT.

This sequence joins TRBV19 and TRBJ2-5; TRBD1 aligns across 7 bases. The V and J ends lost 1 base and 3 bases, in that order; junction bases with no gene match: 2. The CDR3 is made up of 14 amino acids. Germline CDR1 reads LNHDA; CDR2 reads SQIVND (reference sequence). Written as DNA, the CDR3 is TGTGCCAGTAGTATAGTTGGACAGGAAGAGACCCAGTACTTC. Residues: CASSIVGQEETQYF.